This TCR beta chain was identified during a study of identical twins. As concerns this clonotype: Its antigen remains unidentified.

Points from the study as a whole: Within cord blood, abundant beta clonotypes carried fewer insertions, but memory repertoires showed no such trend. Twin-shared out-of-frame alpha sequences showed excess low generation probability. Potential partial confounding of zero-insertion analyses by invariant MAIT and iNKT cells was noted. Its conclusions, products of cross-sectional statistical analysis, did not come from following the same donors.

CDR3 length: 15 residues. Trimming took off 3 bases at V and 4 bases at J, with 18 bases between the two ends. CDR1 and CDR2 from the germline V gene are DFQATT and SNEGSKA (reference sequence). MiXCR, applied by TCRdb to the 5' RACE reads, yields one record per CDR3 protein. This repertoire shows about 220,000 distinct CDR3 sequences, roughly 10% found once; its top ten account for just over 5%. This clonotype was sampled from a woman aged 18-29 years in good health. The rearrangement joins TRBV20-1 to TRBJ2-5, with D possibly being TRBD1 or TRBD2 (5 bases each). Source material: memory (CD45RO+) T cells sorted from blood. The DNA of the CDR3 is TGCAGTGCTAGTGGCCGGGACCGGGGACCAGAGACCCAGTACTTC. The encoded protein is CSASGRDRGPETQYF.